Below, 28 T cell receptor beta chains from the same sample are listed, as sequenced in a study of immune evolution from preneoplasia to lung adenocarcinoma. Method: immunoSEQ multiplex PCR; TCRdb's copy keeps in-frame clones and lacks some. The sample lists a few thousand clones; around 85% were seen once. What was sequenced was FFPE atypical adenomatous hyperplasia tissue from the lung. As to subset: atypical adenomatous hyperplasia (AAH), lung preneoplasia. These receptors were taken from a person aged 70 to 85 with lung adenocarcinoma.

This clone appeared a few times. The chain couples TRBV9 to TRBJ2-3, with TRBD2 matching over 8 bases. The CDR3 consists of 15 residues. The ends lost 0 bases at V and 7 bases at J; junction bases unmatched: 7. The V gene's germline CDR1 is SGDLS and CDR2 YYNGEE. The CDR3 DNA reads as TGTGCCAGCAGCGTAGAGACGGGAGGGGGGAATACGCAGTATTTT. It codes for CASSVETGGGNTQYF.

The chain has TRBV5-1 and TRBJ1-2; D gene ambiguous. This CDR3 region has 12 residues. Germline V CDR1 and CDR2: SGHRS, YFSETQ. V was shortened by 0 bases and J by 7 bases, with 7 bases between the two germline ends. This chain's CDR3 is CASSLVGSGYTF. The DNA for the CDR3 is TGCGCCAGCAGCTTGGTGGGTAGTGGCTACACCTTC.

This rearrangement joins TRBV30 to TRBJ1-1, with a tentative D call TRBD1 (6 bases). V lost 1 base, J lost 1 base, and 10 bases lay in between. Germline V lookup: CDR1 GTSNPN, CDR2 SVGIG (reference sequence). CDR3 length: 14 residues. CDR3 protein: CAWSGWGRNTEAFF. The CDR3 coding sequence is TGTGCCTGGAGTGGTTGGGGGCGGAACACTGAAGCTTTCTTT. Using reference TRBV30 and TRBJ1-1 for the parts outside the CDR3, the full variable domain is SQTIHQWPATLVQPVGSPLSLECTVEGTSNPNLYWYRQAAGRGLQLLFYSVGIGQISSEVPQNLSASRPQDRQFILSSKKLLLSDSGFYLCAWSGWGRNTEAFFGQGTRLTVV.

The chain carries TRBV11-2 and TRBJ2-1; 7 bases are shared with TRBD2. Germline V gene lookup returns CDR1 SGHAT and CDR2 FQNNGV. V gave up 0 bases and J gave up 5 bases; unmatched junction bases: 4. The CDR3 consists of 15 residues. CDR3 DNA: TGTGCCAGCAGCTTAGAGGGCGGGAGCCACAATGAGCAGTTCTTC. Protein sequence: CASSLEGGSHNEQFF.

V gene TRBV6-6 combines with J gene TRBJ2-7, with 10 positions matching TRBD2. Losses at the gene ends were 6 bases for V and 6 bases for J; bases not matched to a gene: 2. CDR1 and CDR2 from the germline V gene are MNHNY and SVGAGI (reference sequence). The CDR3 sequence is 12 residues long. This CDR3 reads CASSRTSGEQYF. In DNA form, the CDR3 reads TGTGCCAGCAGCCGGACTAGCGGCGAGCAGTACTTC.

This clone was seen more than once but under ten times. J is TRBJ1-1 and V is TRBV28; TRBD1 agrees at 7 bases. Germline lookup yields CDR1 MDHEN and CDR2 SYDVKM. Trimming cost V 6 bases and J 6 bases; bases outside gene matches: 7. This CDR3 comprises 13 residues. CDR3 sequence: CASRQGGRPEAFF. CDR3 coding DNA: TGTGCCAGCAGGCAGGGGGGGAGGCCTGAAGCTTTCTTT.

The chain uses TRBV13 and TRBJ2-7; TRBD1 aligns across 8 bases. Germline CDR1 is PRHDT and CDR2 is FYEKMQ (reference sequence). After removal of 0 bases from V and 2 bases from J, the junction contained 0 bases not matched to a gene. CDR3 size: 14 residues. The DNA of the CDR3 is TGTGCCAGCAGCTTAGGGGACAGGGCCTACGAGCAGTACTTC. Protein sequence: CASSLGDRAYEQYF. Variable domain in full (rest from reference TRBV13 and TRBJ2-7): AAGVIQSPRHLIKEKRETATLKCYPIPRHDTVYWYQQGPGQDPQFLISFYEKMQSDKGSIPDRFSAQQFSDYHSELNMSSLELGDSALYFCASSLGDRAYEQYFGPGTRLTVT.

The V call is TRBV27, the J call TRBJ2-7, with TRBD1 as a possible D gene (6 bases). V lost 4 bases and J 6 bases, leaving 16 bases between the germline ends. The CDR3 covers 14 residues. Germline loops: CDR1 MNHEY, CDR2 SMNVEV (reference sequence). The CDR3 loop reads CASSWGPGTIEQYF. Here the CDR3 DNA reads TGTGCCAGCAGTTGGGGGCCAGGTACAATCGAGCAGTACTTC.

This chain joins TRBV9 and TRBJ1-1; D is undetermined. V lost 4 bases and J 0 bases, leaving 7 bases between the germline ends. This CDR3 spans 13 amino acids. CDR1 and CDR2 (germline): SGDLS, YYNGEE. The CDR3 sequence is CASSPLVNTEAFF. CDR3 bases: TGTGCCAGCAGCCCCTTAGTGAACACTGAAGCTTTCTTT. The entire variable domain, with the rest obtained from reference TRBV9 and TRBJ1-1, is as follows: DSGVTQTPKHLITATGQRVTLRCSPRSGDLSVYWYQQSLDQGLQFLIQYYNGEERAKGNILERFSAQQFPDLHSELNLSSLELGDSALYFCASSPLVNTEAFFGQGTRLTVV.

This chain connects TRBV29-1 to TRBJ1-2, with D unclear. This CDR3 has 11 amino acids. Trimming stripped 3 bases from V and 7 bases from J, with 9 bases between. CDR1 is SQVTM, CDR2 ANQGSEA, per germline. CDR3 protein: CSVDKDFGYTF. CDR3 bases: TGCAGCGTTGATAAGGATTTTGGCTACACCTTC. Full variable domain (remainder filled in from reference TRBV29-1 and TRBJ1-2): SAVISQKPSRDICQRGTSLTIQCQVDSQVTMMFWYRQQPGQSLTLIATANQGSEATYESGFVIDKFPISRPNLTFSTLTVSNMSPEDSSIYLCSVDKDFGYTFGSGTRLTVV.

J is TRBJ1-5 and V is TRBV30; D gene ambiguous. The CDR3 totals 14 residues. Per the germline V gene, CDR1 is GTSNPN and CDR2 is SVGIG (reference sequence). V lost 3 bases and J lost 2, with 11 bases in between. CDR3 DNA: TGTGCCTGGAGCCCGCAGAGTGGCAATCAGCCCCAGCATTTT. As protein: CAWSPQSGNQPQHF.

The chain employs TRBV6-5 and TRBJ1-2; 7 bases are a match to TRBD1. V trimming: 5 bases; J trimming: 2 bases; junction bases outside the gene matches: 2. This CDR3 spans 13 amino acids. Germline-derived CDR1 and CDR2 are MNHEY and SVGAGI. The CDR3 protein is CASSGTVNYGYTF. In DNA, the CDR3 is TGTGCCAGCAGTGGGACAGTCAACTATGGCTACACCTTC.

The rearrangement joins TRBV18 to TRBJ2-2, with 8 bases matching TRBD2. The V gene's germline CDR1 is KGHSH and CDR2 LQKENI. The CDR3 covers 15 residues. V lost 5 bases to trimming and J lost 0 bases; unmatched junction nucleotides: 2. Here the CDR3 reads CASSIAGSNTGELFF. CDR3 bases: TGTGCCAGCTCAATAGCGGGATCGAACACCGGGGAGCTGTTTTTT.

The CDR3, as DNA: TGTGCCAGCAGCTTAGTCACGGACAGGGGGTATCAGAACACTGAAGCTTTCTTT. Translating gives CASSLVTDRGYQNTEAFF. The chain recombines TRBV7-2 with TRBJ1-1; 10 bases line up with TRBD1. This CDR3 comprises 18 residues. Germline CDR1 and CDR2: SGHTA and FQGNSA. J was trimmed by 1 base and V by 1 base; bases with no gene match: 9.

The rearrangement uses TRBV4-2 and TRBJ2-5, with D tentatively TRBD1 (5 bases). CDR1 and CDR2 from the germline V gene are LGHNA and YNFKEQ. The germline V and J ends were trimmed by 1 base and 5 bases, with 8 bases remaining between them. CDR3 length: 13 amino acids. This chain's CDR3 is CASSQAGMETQYF. The DNA for the CDR3 is TGTGCCAGCAGCCAAGCAGGGATGGAGACCCAGTACTTC.

The chain carries TRBV5-6 and TRBJ2-7, with 8 positions matching TRBD2. J lost 0 bases, V lost 7 bases, and 9 bases had no gene match. CDR3 length: 15 amino acids. Germline V gene lookup returns CDR1 SGHDT and CDR2 YYEEEE. For the CDR3, the DNA is TGTGCCAGCGAAATTGGGGCGGGAGGCTCCTACGAGCAGTACTTC. Translating gives CASEIGAGGSYEQYF.

This chain links TRBV5-1 with TRBJ2-7, with 9 bases that match TRBD1. The junction had 6 bases not matched to a gene; V was cut back by 0 bases and J by 5 bases. The CDR3 runs to 15 residues. Germline V lookup: CDR1 SGHRS, CDR2 YFSETQ. The CDR3 here is CASSLAGTGTHEQYF. The CDR3 DNA reads as TGCGCCAGCAGCTTGGCCGGGACAGGGACCCACGAGCAGTACTTC.

The rearrangement uses TRBV19 and TRBJ2-5; possibly TRBD1 or TRBD2 for D (5 bases each). The V gene lost 9 bases and the J gene lost 0 bases, with 17 bases spanning the gap. Per germline, CDR1 LNHDA and CDR2 SQIVND (reference sequence). This CDR3 is 15 amino acids long. The CDR3 sequence is CASRGGWGHQETQYF. In DNA, the CDR3 is TGTGCCAGCCGTGGGGGTTGGGGACACCAAGAGACCCAGTACTTC.

The rearrangement joins TRBV5-4 to TRBJ1-1, with a tentative D call TRBD1 (5 bases). The length of the CDR3 is 14 residues. Germline V lookup: CDR1 SGHNT, CDR2 YYREEE (reference sequence). V was cut by 4 bases and J by 6 bases, with 16 bases left in between. Written as DNA, the CDR3 is TGTGCCAGCAGCACCGGGGGTCATGGGGCTGAAGCTTTCTTT. It yields the protein CASSTGGHGAEAFF.

The chain links TRBV6-5 to TRBJ1-5, with D tentatively TRBD1 (6 bases). This CDR3 contains 14 residues. The V gene's germline CDR1 is MNHEY and CDR2 SVGAGI. V dropped 7 bases and J dropped 9 bases, with 19 bases sitting between them. CDR3 protein: CASTYQLGGLPQHF. In DNA, the CDR3 is TGTGCCAGCACCTATCAATTAGGGGGGTTGCCCCAGCATTTT.

The gene calls are TRBV18 and TRBJ1-1; 9 nucleotides match TRBD1. The CDR3 length is 16 residues. Per the germline V gene, CDR1 is KGHSH and CDR2 is LQKENI. V lost 5 bases to trimming and J lost 1 base; unmatched junction nucleotides: 8. This CDR3 is CASSGGQGQRNTEAFF. In DNA form, the CDR3 reads TGTGCCAGCTCAGGTGGACAGGGGCAAAGGAACACTGAAGCTTTCTTT.

Here the CDR3 reads CASRAASYEQYF. For the CDR3, the DNA is TGCGCCAGCAGAGCGGCCTCCTACGAGCAGTACTTC. The V gene is TRBV10-2, the J gene TRBJ2-7; the D gene is possibly TRBD2 (5 bases). There are 12 residues in the CDR3. The germline CDR1 and CDR2 sequences are WSHSY and SAAADI. Trimming pared 6 bases from V and 0 bases from J, leaving 6 bases between.

The chain recombines TRBV12-5 with TRBJ1-5, with D possibly being TRBD1 (6 bases). The CDR3 runs 17 residues. Germline-derived CDR1 and CDR2 are LGHNT and FRNRAP. V was pared by 5 bases and J by 6 bases, with 23 bases between. In nucleotides, the CDR3 is TGTGCTAGTGGTCCGAACCATCTTACAGGGTCGGGTCAGCCCCAGCATTTT. Protein sequence: CASGPNHLTGSGQPQHF.

This chain connects TRBV11-1 to TRBJ2-1; 8 bases fit TRBD2. CDR1 is SGHAT and CDR2 is FQDESV in the germline V gene (reference sequence). V was clipped by 2 bases and J by 6 bases; unmatched bases: 3. The CDR3 runs to 14 residues. The CDR3 here is CASSLRGGINEQFF. CDR3 in DNA: TGTGCCAGCAGCTTACGGGGGGGAATCAATGAGCAGTTCTTC.

J is TRBJ1-1 and V is TRBV5-8; the D is unclear. Trimming took 1 base from V and 9 from J, leaving 16 bases between them. The length of the CDR3 is 14 residues. The germline V gene has CDR1 SGHTS and CDR2 YDEGEE. The CDR3 is CASSLLFRGGKAFF. The CDR3 DNA is TGTGCCAGCAGCTTGTTGTTTCGGGGTGGTAAAGCTTTCTTT. Using reference TRBV5-8 and TRBJ1-1 for the parts outside the CDR3, the full variable domain is EAGVTQSPTHLIKTRGQQATLRCSPISGHTSVYWYQQALGLGLQFLLWYDEGEERNRGNFPPRFSGRQFPNYSSELNVNALELEDSALYLCASSLLFRGGKAFFGQGTRLTVV.

V is TRBV11-3 and J is TRBJ2-4; 7 bases line up with TRBD2. V gave up 3 bases and J gave up 0 bases; unmatched junction bases: 5. Germline loops: CDR1 SGHNT, CDR2 YENEEA. The CDR3 consists of 16 residues. The CDR3 loop reads CASSFNRGVAKNIQYF. The CDR3 DNA reads TGTGCCAGCAGCTTCAATCGGGGGGTAGCCAAAAACATTCAGTACTTC.

The chain couples TRBV19 to TRBJ1-1, with a tentative D call TRBD1 (5 bases). V lost 6 bases to trimming and J lost 1 base, with 15 bases between them. Per the germline V gene, CDR1 is LNHDA and CDR2 is SQIVND (reference sequence). CDR3 length equals 15 residues. The CDR3 sequence: CASRPKVGGNTEAFF. The CDR3 coding sequence is TGTGCCAGTAGGCCCAAAGTGGGGGGGAACACTGAAGCTTTCTTT.

The chain uses TRBV27 and TRBJ1-1, with TRBD1 as a possible D gene (5 bases). Trimming took off 6 bases at V and 5 bases at J, with 19 bases between the two ends. The CDR3 totals 15 residues. Germline values: CDR1 MNHEY, CDR2 SMNVEV (reference sequence). The CDR3, as DNA: TGTGCCAGCAGACCCGGGGCCTTGAGTGATACTGAAGCTTTCTTT. Encoded protein: CASRPGALSDTEAFF.